This TCR beta chain was recorded in a study of blood T cell repertoires in COVID-19. Measured with immunoSEQ multiplex PCR; TCRdb has only the in-frame clones, and not every one. The sample holds about 300,000 clones, 85% to 90% seen once. The CDR3 has 15 amino acids. The V gene lost 0 bases and the J gene lost 6 bases, with 12 bases spanning the gap. Germline loops: CDR1 SGHTA, CDR2 FQGNSA. The count of this clone is one. This chain joins TRBV7-2 and TRBJ1-5; tentatively, D is TRBD1 (5 bases). The specimen was peripheral blood. The TCR originated in a man aged 70-80 years with acute or convalescent COVID-19. In DNA form, the CDR3 reads TGTGCCAGCAGCTTAGCCCAGGGTAGGGGTCAGCCCCAGCATTTT. This codes for CASSLAQGRGQPQHF. Filled out from reference TRBV7-2 and TRBJ1-5, the complete variable domain reads GAGVSQSPSNKVTEKGKDVELRCDPISGHTALYWYRQSLGQGLEFLIYFQGNSAPDKSGLPSDRFSAERTGGSVSTLTIQRTQQEDSAVYLCASSLAQGRGQPQHFGDGTRLSIL.